This T cell receptor (beta chain) was identified during a study of a mutant IDH1 vaccine in newly diagnosed glioma. Indicated time point: week 23, last vaccination. A 20-mer mutant IDH1 peptide at 300 ug was injected subcutaneously with topical imiquimod. Each tumor in the donors was a new WHO grade 3 or 4 astrocytoma, IDH1-mutant and ATRX-lost. TCRdb's copy holds only in-frame clones and misses some; the assay was immunoSEQ multiplex PCR. Counted here are approximately 66,000 clones, over 70% occurring once; the ten biggest clones make up about an eighth. The CDR3 is made up of 15 amino acids. V dropped 2 bases and J dropped 1 base, with 11 bases sitting between them. Germline V lookup: CDR1 SGHTA, CDR2 FQGNSA. A note on this clone: Antigen specificity is unknown.

Specimen: PBMCs, collected from a glioma patient whose treatment included an IDH1 peptide vaccine. This sequence joins TRBV7-2 and TRBJ1-2; no firm D call. This clonotype was sampled from a man in his late teens or twenties with glioma. The CDR3: CASSLSSVLNYGYTF. CDR3 bases: TGTGCCAGCAGCTTAAGTAGCGTTCTTAACTATGGCTACACCTTC.